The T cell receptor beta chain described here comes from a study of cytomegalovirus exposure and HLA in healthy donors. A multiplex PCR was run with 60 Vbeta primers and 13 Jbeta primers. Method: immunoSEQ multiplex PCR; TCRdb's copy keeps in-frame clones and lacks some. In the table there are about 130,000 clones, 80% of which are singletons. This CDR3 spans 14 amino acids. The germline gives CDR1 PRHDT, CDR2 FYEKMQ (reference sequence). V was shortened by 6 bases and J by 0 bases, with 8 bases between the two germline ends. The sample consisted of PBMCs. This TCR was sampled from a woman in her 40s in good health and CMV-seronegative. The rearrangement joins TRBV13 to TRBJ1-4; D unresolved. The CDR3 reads CASSNSATNEKLFF. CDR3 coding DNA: TGTGCCAGCAGTAACAGTGCAACTAATGAAAAACTGTTTTTT.